These T cell receptor beta chains were read from a single sample in a study of CD8 T cells in Susac syndrome. TCRdb passed the immunoSEQ multiplex PCR reads through MiXCR, listing each CDR3 protein once. The table records about 100,000 distinct CDR3 sequences, roughly 96% of them present only once. The sequenced sample consisted of CD8+ T cells from PBMCs. Every receptor here comes from a human donor with Susac syndrome. The CDR3 runs from the conserved cysteine through the conserved F or W. A D gene is named only where the DNA matches it firmly. Size is stated for part of the rows, as once, few or many counts, or as a class when the clone is expanded.

14	once	TRBV11-2	TRBJ2-1	TRBD2	CASSGLAGDNEQFF	TGTGCCAGCAGTGGACTAGCGGGAGACAATGAGCAGTTCTTC
12	-	TRBV19	TRBJ2-1	-	CASSTQYNEQFF	TGTGCCAGTAGTACTCAATACAATGAGCAGTTCTTC
15	once	TRBV4-1	TRBJ2-7	TRBD2	CASSPPGLAIYEQYF	TGCGCCAGCAGCCCTCCGGGACTAGCGATCTACGAGCAGTACTTC
13	-	TRBV20-1	TRBJ1-1	TRBD1	CSARSDRGPEAFF	TGCAGTGCTAGATCAGACAGGGGGCCTGAAGCTTTCTTT
13	-	TRBV20-1	TRBJ2-7	-	CSARAPHGYEQYF	TGCAGTGCTAGAGCCCCGCATGGATACGAGCAGTACTTC
16	-	TRBV5-6	TRBJ2-5	TRBD2	CASSNQKAGGAKTQYF	TGTGCCAGCAGCAACCAAAAAGCGGGGGGGGCGAAGACCCAGTACTTC
13	-	TRBV7-8	TRBJ2-7	-	CASSLQGDYEQYF	TGTGCCAGCAGCTTGCAGGGTGACTACGAGCAGTACTTC
12	-	TRBV6-5	TRBJ1-2	-	CASSHVDYGYTF	TGTGCCAGCAGTCACGTAGACTATGGCTACACCTTC
15	once	TRBV9	TRBJ2-3	-	CASSPPAGFGDTQYF	TGTGCCAGCAGCCCCCCGGCGGGGTTCGGGGATACGCAGTATTTT
15	few	TRBV15	TRBJ2-3	-	CATSRDRGATDTQYF	TGTGCCACCAGCAGAGATAGGGGGGCAACGGATACGCAGTATTTT
13	-	TRBV6-5	TRBJ1-2	-	CASSFSPYNGYTF	TGTGCCAGCAGTTTTTCGCCTTATAATGGCTACACCTTC
13	-	TRBV27	TRBJ1-1	-	CASSFTWNTEAFF	TGTGCCAGCAGTTTCACCTGGAACACTGAAGCTTTCTTT
12	once	TRBV20-1	TRBJ2-7	-	CSARQGTYEQYF	TGCAGTGCTAGACAGGGAACCTACGAGCAGTACTTC
16	-	TRBV5-1	TRBJ2-4	TRBD1	CASSLAPTGTKNIQYF	TGCGCCAGCAGCTTGGCGCCGACAGGGACCAAAAACATTCAGTACTTC
15	-	TRBV5-1	TRBJ2-1	-	CASSPLRSEYNEQFF	TGCGCCAGCAGCCCCCTCCGCAGCGAGTACAATGAGCAGTTCTTC
13	-	TRBV20-1	TRBJ2-5	-	CSARGKNQETQYF	TGCAGTGCTAGGGGGAAGAACCAAGAGACCCAGTACTTC
14	once	TRBV3-1	TRBJ2-7	-	CASSFGGLSYEQYF	TGTGCCAGCAGCTTCGGGGGTTTAAGCTACGAGCAGTACTTC
14	-	TRBV4-1	TRBJ2-5	TRBD2	CASSRGGAIETQYF	TGCGCCAGCAGCCGCGGGGGGGCCATCGAGACCCAGTACTTC
16	-	TRBV28	TRBJ2-2	-	CASSRTGPPNTGELFF	TGTGCCAGCAGCCGAACCGGGCCGCCGAACACCGGGGAGCTGTTTTTT
13	-	TRBV7-9	TRBJ2-5	-	CASTSTVQETQYF	TGTGCCAGCACCAGTACAGTCCAAGAGACCCAGTACTTC
14	-	TRBV20-1	TRBJ2-3	-	CSARVPGATDTQYF	TGCAGTGCTAGAGTCCCGGGAGCCACAGATACGCAGTATTTT
12	-	TRBV19	TRBJ1-5	-	CASSNRGEPQHF	TGTGCCAGTAGTAATAGGGGAGAGCCCCAGCATTTT
12	-	TRBV12-3/TRBV12-4	TRBJ2-1	-	CASSYAGNEQFF	TGTGCCAGCAGCTATGCCGGGAATGAGCAGTTCTTC
15	-	TRBV20-1	TRBJ2-3	-	CSASRVVRSTDTQYF	TGCAGTGCTAGTCGAGTCGTCAGGAGCACAGATACGCAGTATTTT
12	-	TRBV9	TRBJ2-1	-	CASSGGDNEQFF	TGTGCCAGCAGCGGCGGGGACAATGAGCAGTTCTTC
13	-	TRBV3-1	TRBJ1-6	-	CASSSQGRSPLHF	TGTGCCAGCAGCTCTCAGGGTAGATCACCCCTCCACTTT
14	-	TRBV7-3	TRBJ1-2	TRBD1	CASSSGQGDYGYTF	TGTGCCAGCAGCTCGGGACAGGGGGACTATGGCTACACCTTC
14	once	TRBV20-1	TRBJ2-7	TRBD2	CSGQRGGSGYEQYF	TGCAGTGGTCAGAGGGGCGGGAGTGGTTACGAGCAGTACTTC
14	once	TRBV9	TRBJ2-1	TRBD1	CASSASGTGREQFF	TGTGCCAGCAGCGCCAGTGGGACAGGGCGTGAGCAGTTCTTC
12	once	TRBV10-3	TRBJ2-2	TRBD1	CAIRGGAGELFF	TGTGCCATCCGAGGGGGCGCCGGGGAGCTGTTTTTT
14	once	TRBV19	TRBJ1-5	TRBD1	CASSATTGYQPQHF	TGTGCCAGTAGTGCAACGACAGGGTACCAGCCCCAGCATTTT
17	-	TRBV4-2	TRBJ2-7	TRBD2	CASSQSLPYGGAHEQYF	TGTGCCAGCAGCCAATCCCTCCCGTACGGGGGGGCCCACGAGCAGTACTTC
15	-	TRBV5-6	TRBJ2-5	-	CASSLALQGWETQYF	TGTGCCAGCAGCTTGGCCTTGCAGGGGTGGGAGACCCAGTACTTC
12	-	TRBV7-9	TRBJ2-5	-	CASSLAGGTQYF	TGTGCCAGCAGCTTAGCCGGGGGGACCCAGTACTTC
13	-	TRBV3-1	TRBJ1-2	-	CASSQVTNYGYTF	TGTGCCAGCAGCCAAGTTACAAACTATGGCTACACCTTC
15	-	TRBV3-1	TRBJ2-2	-	CASSQDLGGSGELFF	TGTGCCAGCAGCCAAGATCTGGGGGGATCCGGGGAGCTGTTTTTT
12	-	TRBV7-9	TRBJ1-1	-	CASSAKTPEAFF	TGTGCCAGCAGCGCAAAGACCCCTGAAGCTTTCTTT
14	-	TRBV12-3/TRBV12-4	TRBJ2-5	-	CASSAQGGPETQYF	TGTGCCAGCAGCGCACAGGGAGGGCCTGAGACCCAGTACTTC
16	-	TRBV9	TRBJ2-3	TRBD1	CASSEEDRAVTDTQYF	TGTGCCAGCAGCGAGGAGGACAGGGCAGTGACAGATACGCAGTATTTT
16	once	TRBV20-1	TRBJ1-5	-	CSARDEGSRGNQPQHF	TGCAGTGCTAGAGATGAGGGTTCAAGGGGCAATCAGCCCCAGCATTTT
15	-	TRBV7-9	TRBJ2-5	-	CASSPSLALRETQYF	TGTGCCAGCAGTCCGTCACTAGCTTTACGGGAGACCCAGTACTTC
15	-	TRBV5-6	TRBJ2-1	TRBD2	CASSLERAGGDEQFF	TGTGCCAGCAGCCTGGAGCGAGCGGGAGGAGATGAGCAGTTCTTC
17	-	TRBV2	TRBJ2-1	TRBD1	CASSGGPRGQSNNEQFF	TGTGCCAGCAGTGGGGGGCCCCGGGGACAGAGCAACAATGAGCAGTTCTTC
12	-	TRBV3-1	TRBJ1-2	-	CASSHMEGGYTF	TGTGCCAGCAGCCATATGGAGGGTGGCTACACCTTC
14	-	TRBV7-2	TRBJ2-1	-	CASSLESSYNEQFF	TGTGCCAGCAGCTTGGAGAGCTCCTACAATGAGCAGTTCTTC
15	few	TRBV13	TRBJ2-7	-	CASSTGPVKPYEQYF	TGTGCCAGCAGCACGGGGCCGGTGAAACCCTACGAGCAGTACTTC
16	-	TRBV5-1	TRBJ1-4	TRBD1	CASSLFGQGAGEKLFF	TGCGCCAGCAGCTTGTTCGGACAGGGGGCGGGTGAAAAACTGTTTTTT